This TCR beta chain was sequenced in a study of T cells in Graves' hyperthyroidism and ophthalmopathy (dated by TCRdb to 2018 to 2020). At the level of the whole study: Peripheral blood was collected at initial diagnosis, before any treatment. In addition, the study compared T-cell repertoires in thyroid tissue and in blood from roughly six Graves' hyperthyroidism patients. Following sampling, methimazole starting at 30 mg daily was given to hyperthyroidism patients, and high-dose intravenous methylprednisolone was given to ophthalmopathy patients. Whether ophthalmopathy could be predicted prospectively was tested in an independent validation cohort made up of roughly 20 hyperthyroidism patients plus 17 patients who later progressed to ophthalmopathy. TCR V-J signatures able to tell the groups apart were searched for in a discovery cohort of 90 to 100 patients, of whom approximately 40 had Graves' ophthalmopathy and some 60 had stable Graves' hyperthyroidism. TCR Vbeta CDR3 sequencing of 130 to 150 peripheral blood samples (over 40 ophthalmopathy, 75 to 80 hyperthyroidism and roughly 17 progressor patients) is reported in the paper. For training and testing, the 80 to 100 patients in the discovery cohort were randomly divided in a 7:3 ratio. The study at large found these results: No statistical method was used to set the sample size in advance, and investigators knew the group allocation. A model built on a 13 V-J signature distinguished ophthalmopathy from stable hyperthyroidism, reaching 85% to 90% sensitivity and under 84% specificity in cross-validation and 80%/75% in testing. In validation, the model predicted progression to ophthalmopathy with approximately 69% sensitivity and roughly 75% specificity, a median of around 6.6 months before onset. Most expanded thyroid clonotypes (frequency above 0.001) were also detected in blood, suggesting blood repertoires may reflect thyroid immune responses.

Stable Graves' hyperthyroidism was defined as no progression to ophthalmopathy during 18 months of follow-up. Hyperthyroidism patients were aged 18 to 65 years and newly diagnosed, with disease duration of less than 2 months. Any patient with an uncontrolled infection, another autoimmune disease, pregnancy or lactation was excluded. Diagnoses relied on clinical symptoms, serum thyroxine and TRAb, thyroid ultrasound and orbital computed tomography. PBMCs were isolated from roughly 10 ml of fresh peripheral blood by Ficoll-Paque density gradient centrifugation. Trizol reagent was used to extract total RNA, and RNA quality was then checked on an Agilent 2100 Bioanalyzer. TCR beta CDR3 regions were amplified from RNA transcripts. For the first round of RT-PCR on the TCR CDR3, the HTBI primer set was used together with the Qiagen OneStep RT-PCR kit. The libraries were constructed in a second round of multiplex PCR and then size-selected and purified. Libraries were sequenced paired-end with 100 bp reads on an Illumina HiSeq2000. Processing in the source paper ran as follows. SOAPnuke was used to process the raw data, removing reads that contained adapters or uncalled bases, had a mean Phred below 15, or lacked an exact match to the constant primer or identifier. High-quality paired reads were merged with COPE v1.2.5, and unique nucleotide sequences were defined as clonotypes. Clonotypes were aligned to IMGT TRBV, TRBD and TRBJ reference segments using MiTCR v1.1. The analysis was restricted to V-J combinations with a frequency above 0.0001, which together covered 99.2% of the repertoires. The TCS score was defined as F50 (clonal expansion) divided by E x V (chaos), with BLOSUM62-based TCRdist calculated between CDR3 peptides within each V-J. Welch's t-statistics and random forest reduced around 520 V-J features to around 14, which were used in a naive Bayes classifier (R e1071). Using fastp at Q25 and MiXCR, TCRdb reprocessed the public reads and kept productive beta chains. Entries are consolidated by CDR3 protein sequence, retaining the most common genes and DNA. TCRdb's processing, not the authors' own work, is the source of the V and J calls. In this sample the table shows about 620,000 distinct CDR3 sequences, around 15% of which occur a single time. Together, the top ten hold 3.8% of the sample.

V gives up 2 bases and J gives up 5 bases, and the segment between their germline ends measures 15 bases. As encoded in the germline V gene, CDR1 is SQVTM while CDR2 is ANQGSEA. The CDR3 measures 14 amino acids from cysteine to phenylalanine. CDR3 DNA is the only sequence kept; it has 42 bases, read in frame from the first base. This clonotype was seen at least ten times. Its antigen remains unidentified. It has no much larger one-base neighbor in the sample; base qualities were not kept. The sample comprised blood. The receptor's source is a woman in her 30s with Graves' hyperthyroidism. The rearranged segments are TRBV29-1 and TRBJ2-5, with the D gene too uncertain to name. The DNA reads TGCAGCGTTGAATCACGGGCAGTGGGGGAGACCCAGTACTTC. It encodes CSVESRAVGETQYF.